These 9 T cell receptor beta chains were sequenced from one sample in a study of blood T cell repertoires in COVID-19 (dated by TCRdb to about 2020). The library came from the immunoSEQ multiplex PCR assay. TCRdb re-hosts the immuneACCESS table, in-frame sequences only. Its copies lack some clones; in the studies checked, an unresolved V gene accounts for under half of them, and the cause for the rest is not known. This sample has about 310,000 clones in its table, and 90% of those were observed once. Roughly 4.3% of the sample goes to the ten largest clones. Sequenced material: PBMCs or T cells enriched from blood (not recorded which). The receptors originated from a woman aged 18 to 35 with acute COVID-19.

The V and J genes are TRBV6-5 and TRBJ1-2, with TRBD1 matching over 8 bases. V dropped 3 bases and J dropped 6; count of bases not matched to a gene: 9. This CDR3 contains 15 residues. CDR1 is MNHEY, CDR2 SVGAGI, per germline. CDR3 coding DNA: TGTGCCAGCAGTTATTCAATCGGACAGGGAGATGGCTACACCTTC. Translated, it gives CASSYSIGQGDGYTF.

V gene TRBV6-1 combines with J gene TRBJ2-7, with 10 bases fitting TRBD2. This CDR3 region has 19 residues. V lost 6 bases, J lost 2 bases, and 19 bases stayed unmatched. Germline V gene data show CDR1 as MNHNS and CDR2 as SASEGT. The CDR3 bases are TGTGCCAGCAGCGAACGCGGACTAGCGGCCGGCTACAAAACCTACGAGCAGTACTTC. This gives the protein CASSERGLAAGYKTYEQYF.

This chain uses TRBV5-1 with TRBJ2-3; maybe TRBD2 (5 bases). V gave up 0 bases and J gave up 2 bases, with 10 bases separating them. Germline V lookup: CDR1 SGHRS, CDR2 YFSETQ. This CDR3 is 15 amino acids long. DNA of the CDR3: TGCGCCAGCAGCTTGGCGCCGGGAATCACAGATACGCAGTATTTT. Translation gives CASSLAPGITDTQYF.

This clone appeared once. This chain's CDR3 is CASSSGQGSNEQFF. Written as DNA, the CDR3 is TGTGCCAGCTCCTCTGGACAGGGCAGCAATGAGCAGTTCTTC. This chain uses TRBV18 with TRBJ2-1; 8 bases line up with TRBD1. The germline gives CDR1 KGHSH, CDR2 LQKENI. The CDR3 covers 14 residues. V lost 6 bases to trimming and J lost 6 bases; unmatched junction nucleotides: 7.

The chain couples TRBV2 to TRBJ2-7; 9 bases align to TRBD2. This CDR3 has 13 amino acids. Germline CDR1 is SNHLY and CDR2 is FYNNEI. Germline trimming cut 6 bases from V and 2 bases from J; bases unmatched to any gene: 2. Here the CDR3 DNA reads TGTGCCAGCAGGCGGGAGGGCCCCTACGAGCAGTACTTC. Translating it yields CASRREGPYEQYF.

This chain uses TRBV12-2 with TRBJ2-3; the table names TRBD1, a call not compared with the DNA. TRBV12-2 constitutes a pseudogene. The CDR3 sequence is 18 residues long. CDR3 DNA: TGTGCAAGTCGCAGTCAGGTCGTGCCTGAGCTCGACCCAGATACGCAGTATTTT. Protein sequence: CASRSQVVPELDPDTQYF.

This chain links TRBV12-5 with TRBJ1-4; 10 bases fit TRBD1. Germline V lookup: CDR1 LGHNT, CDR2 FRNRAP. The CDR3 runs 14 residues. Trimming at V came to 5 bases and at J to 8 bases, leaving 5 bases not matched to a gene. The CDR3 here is CASGGDRGEEKLFF. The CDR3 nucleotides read TGTGCTAGTGGTGGGGACAGGGGCGAAGAAAAACTGTTTTTT. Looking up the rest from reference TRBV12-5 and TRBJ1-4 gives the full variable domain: DARVTQTPRHKVTEMGQEVTMRCQPILGHNTVFWYRQTMMQGLELLAYFRNRAPLDDSGMPKDRFSAEMPDATLATLKIQPSEPRDSAVYFCASGGDRGEEKLFFGSGTQLSVL.

The CDR3, as DNA: TGTGCCAGCCACATTAGCGGGACTAGCACAGATACGCAGTATTTT. As protein: CASHISGTSTDTQYF. The V call is TRBV2, the J call TRBJ2-3, with 8 nucleotides matching TRBD2. This CDR3 region has 15 residues. Trimming at V came to 8 bases and at J to 0 bases, leaving 7 bases not matched to a gene. The germline V gene encodes CDR1 SNHLY and CDR2 FYNNEI.

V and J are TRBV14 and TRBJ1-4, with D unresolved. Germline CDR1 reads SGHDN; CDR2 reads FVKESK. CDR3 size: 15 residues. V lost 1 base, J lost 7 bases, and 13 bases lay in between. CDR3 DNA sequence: TGTGCCAGCAGCCAAGTTGTCTACGCGGGTGAAAAACTGTTTTTT. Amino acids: CASSQVVYAGEKLFF.